A selection of T cell receptor beta chains follows, all from one sample in a study of blood T cell repertoires in COVID-19. Assay: immunoSEQ multiplex PCR; the TCRdb copy retains only in-frame clones and omits some. The sample has around 170,000 clones, roughly 83% seen once. The sample consisted of peripheral blood. The receptor source for this set is a human donor in a cohort sampled during active COVID-19. CDR3s include the opening cysteine and the closing phenylalanine or tryptophan. D genes are given only for firm matches.

length	V	J	D	CDR3
13	TRBV6-2/TRBV6-3	TRBJ1-2	TRBD1	CASSAGQNYGYTF
16	TRBV28	TRBJ2-7	TRBD2	CASSFRLAGTLYEQYF
13	TRBV11-2	TRBJ2-7	NA	CASSLVAGYEQYF
15	TRBV7-2	TRBJ2-5	NA	CASSLPPGQGETQYF
16	TRBV7-9	TRBJ2-3	NA	CASSLVPTSLTDTQYF
15	TRBV24-1	TRBJ2-3	NA	CATSDSRTRTDTQYF
14	TRBV5-6	TRBJ2-1	NA	CASSLQGLNNEQFF
15	TRBV3-1/TRBV3-2	TRBJ1-1	NA	CASSSELGGGTEAFF
13	TRBV5-1	TRBJ1-4	TRBD1	CASCGTDNEKLFF
13	TRBV5-1	TRBJ2-5	NA	CASSLSLKETQYF
15	TRBV7-2	TRBJ2-1	TRBD2	CASSLGASGRNEQFF
17	TRBV6-6	TRBJ1-4	TRBD1	CASSPGTGGRANEKLFF
15	TRBV7-9	TRBJ1-2	NA	CASSLTGTQDYGYTF
15	TRBV15	TRBJ2-7	TRBD1	CATSRTTGTSYEQYF
13	TRBV7-9	TRBJ1-1	NA	CASSPQGNTEAFF
16	TRBV3-1/TRBV3-2	TRBJ2-7	TRBD1	CASSQPRGTGFSEQYF
15	TRBV11-3	TRBJ2-1	TRBD2	CASSLAASGTNEQFF
14	TRBV5-4	TRBJ1-2	NA	CASSLSQGGYGYTF
19	TRBV23-1	TRBJ2-7	TRBD2	CASSQSTPREGNLTYEQYF
15	TRBV19	TRBJ1-2	TRBD1	CASSPSGTGGGGYTF
13	TRBV29-1	TRBJ1-2	TRBD1	CSVGTGVGYGYTF
14	TRBV4-1	TRBJ1-2	NA	CASSQDRKEGGYTF
15	TRBV7-9	TRBJ1-2	TRBD1	CASSPGQGVHYGYTF
16	TRBV11-2	TRBJ1-4	TRBD1	CASSLGLTGGSEKLFF